This TCR beta chain appears in the sequencing data of a study of blood T cells in healthy people across ages. The V gene's germline CDR1 is DFQATT and CDR2 SNEGSKA (reference sequence). This CDR3 spans 12 amino acids. V gave up 6 bases and J gave up 6 bases, with 13 bases separating them. A J-beta primer mix and a sample-barcoded 5' primer were used in a second PCR of about 7 to 12 cycles. MiXCR was run by TCRdb on the 5' RACE reads, yielding one entry per CDR3 protein. In the table there are more than 750,000 distinct CDR3 sequences, around 29% of which are singletons. The same sample was also used in a study of T cells of mothers and their children.

The chain uses TRBV20-1 and TRBJ2-3; no firm D call. The source material was blood. The sequence was collected from a woman between 40 and 55 years old in good health. In nucleotides, the CDR3 is TGCAGTGCCCCCGGACCTAAGGATACGCAGTATTTT. Amino acid sequence: CSAPGPKDTQYF.